This T cell receptor (beta chain) was retrieved from a study of T cell responses to AZD1222 COVID-19 vaccine. General study findings and limits: Increased Spike-specific TCR breadth and depth were observed after two AZD1222 doses. Baseline seropositivity occurred in only 5 to 7 AZD1222 recipients. Clonal diversity was possibly underestimated, and white British individuals and females predominated among donors.

This clone was detected a few times. The antigen is undetermined. The assay was immunoSEQ multiplex PCR, and TCRdb's table has in-frame clones only and misses some. This table holds under 150,000 clones, about 90% found once. CDR3 size: 19 residues. After removal of 2 bases from V and 3 bases from J, the junction contained 14 bases not matched to a gene. Germline CDR1 SGHTA, CDR2 FQGNSA. Some second doses came at about 4 weeks and others at about 12 weeks; these were pooled. This rearrangement joins TRBV7-2 to TRBJ2-1, with TRBD2 matching 9 bases. The source material was peripheral blood, sampled 28 days after the second AZD1222 dose. This clonotype originated in an adult who received the AZD1222 COVID-19 vaccine. The CDR3: CASSLRGVSGSVNYNEQFF. The CDR3 region has the DNA TGTGCCAGCAGCTTAAGAGGAGTTAGCGGGAGTGTGAACTACAATGAGCAGTTCTTC.